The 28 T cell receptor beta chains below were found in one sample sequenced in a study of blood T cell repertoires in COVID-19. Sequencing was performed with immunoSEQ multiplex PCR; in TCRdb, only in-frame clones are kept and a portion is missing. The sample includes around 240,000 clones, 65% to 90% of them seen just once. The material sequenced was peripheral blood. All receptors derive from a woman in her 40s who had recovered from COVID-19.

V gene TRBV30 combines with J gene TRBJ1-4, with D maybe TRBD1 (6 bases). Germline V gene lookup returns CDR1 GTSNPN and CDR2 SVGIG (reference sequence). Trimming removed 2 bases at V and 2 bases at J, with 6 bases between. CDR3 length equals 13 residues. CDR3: CAWSTGTNEKLFF. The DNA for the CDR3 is TGTGCCTGGAGTACAGGGACTAATGAAAAACTGTTTTTT.

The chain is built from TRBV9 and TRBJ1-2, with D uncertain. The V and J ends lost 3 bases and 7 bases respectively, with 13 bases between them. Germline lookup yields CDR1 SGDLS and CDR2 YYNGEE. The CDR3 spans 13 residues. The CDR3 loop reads CASSASVLSGYTF. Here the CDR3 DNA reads TGTGCCAGCAGCGCCTCAGTTCTTTCTGGCTACACCTTC.

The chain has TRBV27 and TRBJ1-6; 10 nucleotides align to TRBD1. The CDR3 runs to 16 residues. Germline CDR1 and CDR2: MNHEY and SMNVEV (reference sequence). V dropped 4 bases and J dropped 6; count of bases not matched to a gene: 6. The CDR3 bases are TGTGCCAGCAGTTCTGGGACAGGGGCGTCTAATTCACCCCTCCACTTT. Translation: CASSSGTGASNSPLHF.

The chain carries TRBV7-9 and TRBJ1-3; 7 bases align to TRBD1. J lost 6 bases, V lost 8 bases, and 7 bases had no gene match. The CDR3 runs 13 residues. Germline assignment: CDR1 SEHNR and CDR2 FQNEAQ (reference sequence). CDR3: CASSHTGENTIYF. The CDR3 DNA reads TGTGCCAGCTCTCACACAGGGGAAAACACCATATATTTT.

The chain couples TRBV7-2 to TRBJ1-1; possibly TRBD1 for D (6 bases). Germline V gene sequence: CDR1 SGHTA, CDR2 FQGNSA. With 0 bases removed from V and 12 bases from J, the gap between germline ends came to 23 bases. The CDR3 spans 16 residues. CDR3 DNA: TGTGCCAGCAGCTTAGCGCTTGGGGTGGGAGGGGGTCAAACTTTCTTT. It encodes CASSLALGVGGGQTFF.

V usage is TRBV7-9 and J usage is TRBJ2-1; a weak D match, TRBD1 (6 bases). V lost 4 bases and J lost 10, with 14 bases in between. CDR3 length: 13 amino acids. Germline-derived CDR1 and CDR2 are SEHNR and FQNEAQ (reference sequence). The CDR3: CASSYTGSSEQFF. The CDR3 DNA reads TGTGCCAGCAGCTACACAGGGTCTTCCGAGCAGTTCTTC.

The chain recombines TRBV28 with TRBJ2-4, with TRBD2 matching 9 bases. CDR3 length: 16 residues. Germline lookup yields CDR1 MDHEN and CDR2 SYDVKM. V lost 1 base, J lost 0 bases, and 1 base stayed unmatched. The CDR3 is CASSLLLAGAKNIQYF. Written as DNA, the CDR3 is TGTGCCAGCAGTTTATTACTAGCGGGAGCCAAAAACATTCAGTACTTC.

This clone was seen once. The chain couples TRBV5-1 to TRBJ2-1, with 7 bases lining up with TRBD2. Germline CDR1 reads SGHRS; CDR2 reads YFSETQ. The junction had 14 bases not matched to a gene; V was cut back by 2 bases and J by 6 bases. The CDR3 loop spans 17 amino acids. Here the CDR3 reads CASSFEWTRGGFNEQFF. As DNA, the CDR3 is TGCGCCAGCAGCTTTGAATGGACTCGCGGGGGATTCAATGAGCAGTTCTTC.

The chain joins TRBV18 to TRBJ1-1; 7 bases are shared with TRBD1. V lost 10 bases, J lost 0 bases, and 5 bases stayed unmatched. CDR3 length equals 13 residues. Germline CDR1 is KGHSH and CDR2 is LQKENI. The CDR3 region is CATGTGVNTEAFF. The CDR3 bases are TGTGCCACCGGCACAGGGGTGAACACTGAAGCTTTCTTT.

In DNA form, the CDR3 reads TGTGCCAGCAGCCGCAGGGAAATCGCAACTAATGAAAAACTGTTTTTT. Protein product: CASSRREIATNEKLFF. The chain couples TRBV4-2 to TRBJ1-4; TRBD1 is a possible D gene (5 bases). V was shortened by 4 bases and J by 0 bases, with 12 bases between the two germline ends. This CDR3 comprises 16 residues. Germline CDR1 is LGHNA and CDR2 is YNFKEQ.

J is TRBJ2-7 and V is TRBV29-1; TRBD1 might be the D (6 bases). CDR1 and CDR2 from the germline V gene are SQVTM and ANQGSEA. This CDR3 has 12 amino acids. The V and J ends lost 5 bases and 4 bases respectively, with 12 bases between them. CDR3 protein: CSVMDSLYEQYF. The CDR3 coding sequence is TGCAGCGTTATGGACAGCCTTTACGAGCAGTACTTC.

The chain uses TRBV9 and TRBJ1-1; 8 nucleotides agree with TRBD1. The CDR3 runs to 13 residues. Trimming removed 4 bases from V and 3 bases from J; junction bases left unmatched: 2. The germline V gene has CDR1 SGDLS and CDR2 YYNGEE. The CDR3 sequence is CASSPTGDTEAFF. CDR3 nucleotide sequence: TGTGCCAGCAGCCCGACAGGGGACACTGAAGCTTTCTTT.

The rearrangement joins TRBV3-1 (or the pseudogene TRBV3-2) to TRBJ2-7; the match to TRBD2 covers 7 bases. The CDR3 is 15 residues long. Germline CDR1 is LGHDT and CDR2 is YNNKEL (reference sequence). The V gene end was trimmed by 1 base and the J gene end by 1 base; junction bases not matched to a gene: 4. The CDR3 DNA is TGTGCCAGCAGCCAAGCCTGGACTAGATCCTACGAGCAGTACTTC. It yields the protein CASSQAWTRSYEQYF.

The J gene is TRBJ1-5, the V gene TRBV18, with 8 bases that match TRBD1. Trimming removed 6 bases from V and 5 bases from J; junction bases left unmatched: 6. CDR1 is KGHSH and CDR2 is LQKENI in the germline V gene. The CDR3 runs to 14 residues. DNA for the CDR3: TGTGCCAGCTCTCCGGACAGGGCCGATCAGCCCCAGCATTTT. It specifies CASSPDRADQPQHF.

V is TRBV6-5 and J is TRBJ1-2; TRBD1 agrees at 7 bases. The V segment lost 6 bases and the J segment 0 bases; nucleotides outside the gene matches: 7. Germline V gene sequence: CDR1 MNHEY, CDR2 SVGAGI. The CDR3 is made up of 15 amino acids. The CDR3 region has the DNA TGTGCCAGCAGGGCGAACAGGGGAGCTAACTATGGCTACACCTTC. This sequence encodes CASRANRGANYGYTF.

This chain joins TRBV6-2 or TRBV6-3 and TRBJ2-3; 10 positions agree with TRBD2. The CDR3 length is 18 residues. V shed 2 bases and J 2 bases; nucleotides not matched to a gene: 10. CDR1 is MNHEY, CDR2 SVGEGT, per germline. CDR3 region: CASSYPTVLAGDTDTQYF. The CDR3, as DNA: TGTGCCAGCAGTTACCCTACCGTGCTAGCGGGGGACACAGATACGCAGTATTTT.

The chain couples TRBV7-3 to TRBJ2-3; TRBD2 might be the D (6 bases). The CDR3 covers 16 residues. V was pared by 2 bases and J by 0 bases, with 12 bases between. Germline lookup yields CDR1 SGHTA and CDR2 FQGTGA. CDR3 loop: CASSLGSGPSTDTQYF. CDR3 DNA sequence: TGTGCCAGCAGCTTAGGTAGCGGCCCTAGCACAGATACGCAGTATTTT.

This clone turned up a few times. CDR3 protein: CASSYSYYIGYGYTF. CDR3 coding DNA: TGTGCCAGCAGTTACTCCTACTACATCGGGTATGGCTACACCTTC. The V gene is TRBV6-2 or TRBV6-3, the J gene TRBJ1-2; D uncertain. Germline-derived CDR1 and CDR2 are MNHEY and SVGEGT. V was cut by 0 bases and J by 5 bases, with 13 bases left in between. The CDR3 covers 15 residues.

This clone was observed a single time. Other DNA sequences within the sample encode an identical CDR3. The CDR3 region has the DNA TGTGCCAGCTCACCTAGACAGGGCGCGGACACCGGGGAGCTGTTTTTT. Amino acid sequence: CASSPRQGADTGELFF. The rearrangement uses TRBV18 and TRBJ2-2, with 7 bases lining up with TRBD1. Trimming removed 3 bases from V and 3 bases from J; junction bases left unmatched: 7. Per the germline V gene, CDR1 is KGHSH and CDR2 is LQKENI. The CDR3 has 16 residues. The whole variable domain, remainder taken from reference TRBV18 and TRBJ2-2, is NAGVMQNPRHLVRRRGQEARLRCSPMKGHSHVYWYRQLPEEGLKFMVYLQKENIIDESGMPKERFSAEFPKEGPSILRIQQVVRGDSAAYFCASSPRQGADTGELFFGEGSRLTVL.

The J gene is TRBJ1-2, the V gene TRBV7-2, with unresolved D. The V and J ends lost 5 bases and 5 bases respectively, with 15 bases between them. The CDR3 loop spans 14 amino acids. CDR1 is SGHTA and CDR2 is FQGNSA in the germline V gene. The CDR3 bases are TGTGCCAGCAGCCCGACGACAATTCCTTATGGCTACACCTTC. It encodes CASSPTTIPYGYTF.

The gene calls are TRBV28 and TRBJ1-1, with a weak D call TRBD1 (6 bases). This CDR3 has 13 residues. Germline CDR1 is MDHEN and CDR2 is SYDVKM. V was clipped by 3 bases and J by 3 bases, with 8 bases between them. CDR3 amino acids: CASSFTGYTEAFF. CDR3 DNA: TGTGCCAGCAGTTTTACAGGGTACACTGAAGCTTTCTTT.

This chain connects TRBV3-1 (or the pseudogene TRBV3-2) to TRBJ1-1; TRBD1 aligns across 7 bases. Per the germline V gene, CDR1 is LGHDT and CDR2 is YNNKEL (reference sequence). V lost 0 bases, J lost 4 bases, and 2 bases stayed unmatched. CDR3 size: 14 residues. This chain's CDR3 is CASSQEDRLTEAFF. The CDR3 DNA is TGTGCCAGCAGCCAAGAGGACAGGCTCACTGAAGCTTTCTTT.

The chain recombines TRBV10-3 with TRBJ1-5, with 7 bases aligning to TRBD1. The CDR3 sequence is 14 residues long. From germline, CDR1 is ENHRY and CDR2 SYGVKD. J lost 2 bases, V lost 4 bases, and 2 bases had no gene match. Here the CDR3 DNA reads TGTGCCATCAGTGGGACAGGCGGCAATCAGCCCCAGCATTTT. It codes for CAISGTGGNQPQHF.

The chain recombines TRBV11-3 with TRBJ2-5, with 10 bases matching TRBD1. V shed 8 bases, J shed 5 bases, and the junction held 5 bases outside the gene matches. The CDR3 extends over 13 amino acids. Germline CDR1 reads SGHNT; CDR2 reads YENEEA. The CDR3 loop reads CASGDRGRETQYF. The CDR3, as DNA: TGTGCCAGCGGGGACAGGGGACGCGAGACCCAGTACTTC.

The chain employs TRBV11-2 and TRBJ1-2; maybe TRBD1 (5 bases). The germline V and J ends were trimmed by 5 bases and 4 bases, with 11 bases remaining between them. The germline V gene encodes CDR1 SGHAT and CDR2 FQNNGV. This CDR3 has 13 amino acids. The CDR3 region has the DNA TGTGCCAGCAGCCCCGCGGGGGGCTATGGCTACACCTTC. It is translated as CASSPAGGYGYTF.

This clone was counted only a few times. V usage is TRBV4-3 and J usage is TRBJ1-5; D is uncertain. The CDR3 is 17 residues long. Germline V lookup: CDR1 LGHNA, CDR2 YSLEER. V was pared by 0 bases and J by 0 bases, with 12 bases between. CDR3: CASSQDHALYSNQPQHF. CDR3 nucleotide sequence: TGCGCCAGCAGCCAAGATCACGCACTCTATAGCAATCAGCCCCAGCATTTT.

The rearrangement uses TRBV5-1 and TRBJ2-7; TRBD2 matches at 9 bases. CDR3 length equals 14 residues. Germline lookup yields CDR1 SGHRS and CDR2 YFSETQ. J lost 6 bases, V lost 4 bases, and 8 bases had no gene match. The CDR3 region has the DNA TGCGCCAGCAGCCCCGGGACTAGCTTTTCCGAGCAGTACTTC. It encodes CASSPGTSFSEQYF.

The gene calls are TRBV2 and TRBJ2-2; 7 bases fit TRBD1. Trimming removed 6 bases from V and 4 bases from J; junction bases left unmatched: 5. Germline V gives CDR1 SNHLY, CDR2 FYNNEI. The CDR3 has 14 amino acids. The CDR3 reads CASRVTGFTGELFF. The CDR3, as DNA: TGTGCCAGCAGGGTGACAGGGTTCACCGGGGAGCTGTTTTTT.